This TCR beta chain was recovered during a study of radiotherapy plus CTLA-4 blockade in lung cancer. The germline V gene has CDR1 MNHEY and CDR2 SVGAGI. The V gene lost 5 bases and the J gene lost 3 bases, with 13 bases spanning the gap. The CDR3 spans 14 residues. Measured with immunoSEQ multiplex PCR; TCRdb has only the in-frame clones, and not every one. The table has 45,000 or so clones, around 76% seen once. The source is a human donor with non-small cell lung cancer who had stable disease on radiotherapy plus ipilimumab. The gene calls are TRBV6-5 and TRBJ1-2; D might be TRBD1 (6 bases). The sequenced sample was peripheral blood, obtained from a patient treated with radiotherapy plus ipilimumab. This chain's CDR3 is CASSEGGADYGYTF. CDR3 in DNA: TGTGCCAGCAGTGAAGGGGGGGCAGACTATGGCTACACCTTC.